Listed here are 27 T cell receptor beta chains from one sample, sequenced in a study of cytomegalovirus exposure and HLA in healthy donors. Primers for the PCR totalled 60 Vbeta and 13 Jbeta. TCRdb's copy holds only in-frame clones and misses some; the assay was immunoSEQ multiplex PCR. This table holds just over 200,000 clones. The sample comprised PBMCs. The receptors were sampled from a girl aged 2 to 10 in good health and CMV-seropositive.

The chain uses TRBV4-1 and TRBJ2-1; TRBD2 matches at 9 bases. V was clipped by 1 base and J by 9 bases; unmatched bases: 4. Germline assignment: CDR1 MGHRA and CDR2 YSYEKL. The CDR3 is 14 residues long. In DNA, the CDR3 is TGCGCCAGCAGCCAAGGGGTAGCGGGAGCTGAGCAGTTCTTC. Amino acids: CASSQGVAGAEQFF.

This chain links TRBV18 with TRBJ2-1; 8 positions match TRBD2. Per the germline V gene, CDR1 is KGHSH and CDR2 is LQKENI. The CDR3 runs 17 residues. The ends lost 3 bases at V and 4 bases at J; junction bases unmatched: 11. CDR3 DNA sequence: TGTGCCAGCTCACCTACGACCGGGACTAGGGAATACAATGAGCAGTTCTTC. Amino acid sequence: CASSPTTGTREYNEQFF.

The V gene is TRBV2, the J gene TRBJ1-1; tentatively, D is TRBD1 (6 bases). Trimming pared 7 bases from V and 0 bases from J, leaving 15 bases between. From germline, CDR1 is SNHLY and CDR2 FYNNEI. The CDR3 sequence is 15 residues long. The CDR3 region is CASTRWTAMNTEAFF. CDR3 bases: TGTGCCAGCACTAGGTGGACAGCGATGAACACTGAAGCTTTCTTT.

The chain recombines TRBV7-3 with TRBJ2-1; a weak D match, TRBD2 (6 bases). The germline CDR1 and CDR2 sequences are SGHTA and FQGTGA. Trimming took off 2 bases at V and 5 bases at J, with 19 bases between the two ends. The CDR3 extends over 17 amino acids. CDR3 in amino acids: CASSLGRGRALHNEQFF. The CDR3 nucleotides read TGTGCCAGCAGCTTAGGGCGGGGCCGCGCTTTACACAATGAGCAGTTCTTC.

This chain connects TRBV9 to TRBJ1-1, with D unresolved. Trimming stripped 4 bases from V and 2 bases from J, with 9 bases between. The CDR3 has 13 residues. Germline V gene data show CDR1 as SGDLS and CDR2 as YYNGEE. CDR3 residues: CASSLSPNTEAFF. For the CDR3, the DNA is TGTGCCAGCAGCCTGAGCCCAAACACTGAAGCTTTCTTT.

The V call is TRBV27, the J call TRBJ1-5; a possible D gene is TRBD1 (5 bases). This CDR3 is 14 amino acids long. Germline-derived CDR1 and CDR2 are MNHEY and SMNVEV (reference sequence). Trimming left V 4 bases short and J 4 bases short, with 11 bases between. CDR3 nucleotide sequence: TGTGCCAGCAGTTCATTTCAGGGTAATCAGCCCCAGCATTTT. Encoded protein: CASSSFQGNQPQHF.

The chain recombines TRBV5-4 with TRBJ1-4, with a possible D match to TRBD1 (6 bases). The CDR3 totals 13 residues. V was shortened by 4 bases and J by 9 bases, with 13 bases between the two germline ends. Germline values: CDR1 SGHNT, CDR2 YYREEE (reference sequence). CDR3 loop: CASSPDRDKKLFF. In nucleotides, the CDR3 is TGTGCCAGCAGCCCCGACCGGGACAAAAAACTGTTTTTT.

V gene TRBV9 combines with J gene TRBJ2-3; 8 bases align to TRBD2. This CDR3 region has 16 residues. Trimming removed 0 bases from V and 2 bases from J; junction bases left unmatched: 5. In germline, CDR1 is SGDLS, CDR2 YYNGEE. The CDR3 coding sequence is TGTGCCAGCAGCGTAGCCGGGACTAGGAACACAGATACGCAGTATTTT. Its protein product is CASSVAGTRNTDTQYF.

This rearrangement joins TRBV25-1 to TRBJ2-5, with D possibly being TRBD2 (6 bases). The CDR3 runs 17 residues. The V gene lost 3 bases and the J gene lost 5 bases, with 22 bases spanning the gap. From germline, CDR1 is MGHDK and CDR2 SYGVNS. DNA of the CDR3: TGTGCCAGCAGTGATCACGGCGGGGACCCCGCCAGGGAGACCCAGTACTTC. Amino acid sequence: CASSDHGGDPARETQYF.

This chain joins TRBV21-1 and TRBJ2-7; TRBD2 is the table's D call, not checked against the DNA. TRBV21-1 is a listed pseudogene. The CDR3 runs 12 residues. CDR3 sequence reads: CAGPRGNYEQYF. As DNA, the CDR3 is TGTGCCGGGCCCCGAGGGAACTACGAGCAGTACTTC.

The V call is TRBV7-8, the J call TRBJ2-5; no firm D call. With 4 bases removed from V and 2 bases from J, the gap between germline ends came to 11 bases. The length of the CDR3 is 14 residues. CDR1 and CDR2 from the germline V gene are SGHVS and FQNEAQ. The CDR3 here is CASSWVEVQETQYF. The CDR3 DNA reads TGTGCCAGCAGCTGGGTAGAGGTGCAAGAGACCCAGTACTTC.

The J gene is TRBJ2-1, the V gene TRBV7-6; D gene ambiguous. Germline assignment: CDR1 SGHVS and CDR2 FNYEAQ. Deletions cut 1 base from V and 0 bases from J, with 13 bases between. The CDR3 sequence is 17 residues long. CDR3 nucleotide sequence: TGTGCCAGCAGCTTAGGACAATATCAAGGCTCCTACAATGAGCAGTTCTTC. Residues: CASSLGQYQGSYNEQFF.

The V call is TRBV7-9, the J call TRBJ1-1; D is possibly TRBD1 (6 bases). CDR3 length: 17 amino acids. Germline V gene sequence: CDR1 SEHNR, CDR2 FQNEAQ (reference sequence). V lost 5 bases and J 1 base, leaving 20 bases between the germline ends. The CDR3 bases are TGTGCCAGCAGCCCGGGTGGGGTAACAGGGTCGAACACTGAAGCTTTCTTT. Its protein product is CASSPGGVTGSNTEAFF.

The rearrangement links TRBV2 to TRBJ2-3, with 8 bases identical to TRBD2. Germline CDR1 and CDR2: SNHLY and FYNNEI. CDR3 size: 15 residues. V trimming: 10 bases; J trimming: 5 bases; junction bases outside the gene matches: 14. The CDR3 loop reads CATAGGSGAVDTQYF. DNA of the CDR3: TGTGCCACAGCGGGTGGTAGCGGGGCGGTAGATACGCAGTATTTT.

The chain links TRBV7-9 to TRBJ2-2; D is unresolved. CDR1 SEHNR and CDR2 FQNEAQ come from the germline V gene (reference sequence). Trimming removed 5 bases from V and 5 bases from J, with 18 bases in between. The length of the CDR3 is 16 residues. The CDR3 DNA sequence: TGTGCCAGCAGCCAATCGCATCAGACTGGGACCGGGGAGCTGTTTTTT. It specifies CASSQSHQTGTGELFF.

The gene calls are TRBV5-1 and TRBJ2-2; no clear D gene. V was clipped by 5 bases and J by 7 bases, with 9 bases between them. CDR3 length equals 12 residues. Germline V gene lookup returns CDR1 SGHRS and CDR2 YFSETQ. CDR3 amino acids: CASSITSGELFF. The DNA of the CDR3 is TGCGCCAGCAGTATCACCAGCGGGGAGCTGTTTTTT.

The J gene is TRBJ2-3, the V gene TRBV14; tentatively, D is TRBD2 (6 bases). Germline-derived CDR1 and CDR2 are SGHDN and FVKESK. This CDR3 region has 15 residues. The V end lost 4 bases, the J end lost 6 bases, and 17 bases lay between the germline ends. For the CDR3, the DNA is TGTGCCAGCAGCCGACTAGGCACACCCCGGGATACGCAGTATTTT. Translated: CASSRLGTPRDTQYF.

The gene calls are TRBV9 and TRBJ2-5, with 9 bases aligning to TRBD1. CDR1 and CDR2 (germline): SGDLS, YYNGEE. J lost 1 base, V lost 2 bases, and 6 bases had no gene match. CDR3 size: 16 residues. CDR3 nucleotide sequence: TGTGCCAGCAGCGTTTTACAGGGGGCTGGCCAAGAGACCCAGTACTTC. Protein sequence: CASSVLQGAGQETQYF.

Written as DNA, the CDR3 is TGTGCCATAAACACGCCGGGGTCGGGGGTCAATGAGCAGTTCTTC. Encoded protein: CAINTPGSGVNEQFF. The rearrangement links TRBV2 to TRBJ2-1, with D perhaps matching TRBD2 (6 bases). The germline CDR1 and CDR2 sequences are SNHLY and FYNNEI. With 10 bases removed from V and 6 bases from J, the gap between germline ends came to 22 bases. The CDR3 sequence is 15 residues long.

The chain carries TRBV4-2 and TRBJ1-4; maybe TRBD1 (6 bases). Trimming stripped 4 bases from V and 0 bases from J, with 12 bases between. This CDR3 comprises 16 residues. Germline values: CDR1 LGHNA, CDR2 YNFKEQ. CDR3 loop: CASSLLDSPTNEKLFF. Written as DNA, the CDR3 is TGTGCCAGCAGCCTGTTGGACAGTCCAACTAATGAAAAACTGTTTTTT.

This rearrangement joins TRBV4-1 to TRBJ1-4; D not certain. CDR3 size: 13 residues. The V end lost 5 bases, the J end lost 8 bases, and 12 bases lay between the germline ends. Germline CDR1 and CDR2: MGHRA and YSYEKL. Written as DNA, the CDR3 is TGCGCCAGCAGCGACACTCTCTGGGAAAAACTGTTTTTT. This translates into CASSDTLWEKLFF.

V is TRBV4-1 and J is TRBJ1-2; 9 nucleotides match TRBD1. The ends lost 3 bases at V and 7 bases at J; junction bases unmatched: 12. From germline, CDR1 is MGHRA and CDR2 YSYEKL. There are 16 residues in the CDR3. CDR3 DNA sequence: TGCGCCAGCAGCCAGATCTCTACAGGGGGCGCCGGTGGCTACACCTTC. It is translated as CASSQISTGGAGGYTF.

The chain uses TRBV6-1 and TRBJ1-2, with TRBD1 matching over 10 bases. The CDR3 runs to 14 residues. Germline trimming cut 4 bases from V and 5 bases from J; bases unmatched to any gene: 4. Germline V gives CDR1 MNHNS, CDR2 SASEGT. As DNA, the CDR3 is TGTGCCAGCAGTGCAGGGGACAGGGGTTATGGCTACACCTTC. Its translation is CASSAGDRGYGYTF.

A remark on this clone: Additional DNA sequences in this sample encode the identical CDR3. The J gene is TRBJ2-3, the V gene TRBV5-4; the match to TRBD1 covers 9 bases. V shed 3 bases, J shed 5 bases, and the junction held 4 bases outside the gene matches. Germline-derived CDR1 and CDR2 are SGHNT and YYREEE (reference sequence). The CDR3 contains 14 residues. In nucleotides, the CDR3 is TGTGCCAGCAGCTCACAGGGGGCGGAAGATACGCAGTATTTT. It codes for CASSSQGAEDTQYF.

This chain joins TRBV18 and TRBJ1-5; tentative D call: TRBD1 (6 bases). Germline CDR1 and CDR2: KGHSH and LQKENI. The CDR3 length is 15 residues. Trimming shortened V by 2 bases and J by 3 bases, and 11 bases separated the two germline ends. The CDR3 coding sequence is TGTGCCAGCTCACCAAAAACAGGGCACAATCAGCCCCAGCATTTT. Protein sequence: CASSPKTGHNQPQHF.

J is TRBJ2-3 and V is TRBV6-5; 7 nucleotides match TRBD2. V shed 4 bases, J shed 8 bases, and the junction held 3 bases outside the gene matches. There are 12 residues in the CDR3. Germline loops: CDR1 MNHEY, CDR2 SVGAGI. The CDR3 spells CASSSPGGTQYF. The CDR3 DNA reads as TGTGCCAGCAGTTCCCCGGGAGGTACGCAGTATTTT.

The chain employs TRBV6-5 and TRBJ2-3; 7 bases align to TRBD2. V gave up 1 base and J gave up 6 bases; unmatched junction bases: 1. Germline loops: CDR1 MNHEY, CDR2 SVGAGI. The CDR3 length is 13 residues. DNA for the CDR3: TGTGCCAGCAGTTACTGGGGGGGGGATACGCAGTATTTT. Its protein is CASSYWGGDTQYF.